The 25 T cell receptor beta chains below all came from one sample that was sequenced in a study of shared clonotypes between healthy human individuals. The protocol was immunoSEQ multiplex PCR, while the TCRdb copy is restricted to in-frame clones and leaves out a portion. The profile covers roughly 700,000 clones, with roughly 70% appearing a single time and about 1.7% taken by the ten largest. Material: memory CD4+ T cells sorted from blood. Specified subset: CD45RA-negative fraction. Source of these receptors: a woman younger than 45 in good health.

This clone was observed a single time. This sequence joins TRBV28 and TRBJ1-4, with D unclear. Germline V lookup: CDR1 MDHEN, CDR2 SYDVKM. V was pared by 1 base and J by 2 bases, with 5 bases between. The CDR3 has 14 residues. CDR3 in amino acids: CASSLYQTNEKLFF. CDR3 nucleotides: TGTGCCAGCAGTTTATATCAGACTAATGAAAAACTGTTTTTT.

The V and J genes are TRBV28 and TRBJ2-1, with 8 bases matching TRBD2. Germline V lookup: CDR1 MDHEN, CDR2 SYDVKM. This CDR3 spans 15 amino acids. J was trimmed by 2 bases and V by 5 bases; bases with no gene match: 5. The CDR3 DNA sequence: TGTGCCAGCAGTGATCGGGGGGGCCCCTACAATGAGCAGTTCTTC. It codes for CASSDRGGPYNEQFF.

The J gene is TRBJ2-7, the V gene TRBV21-1; the table's D call, TRBD2, was not checked against the DNA. TRBV21-1 is a recognized pseudogene. The CDR3 consists of 17 residues. CDR3 protein: CASSERDGLAGGREQYF. CDR3 DNA sequence: TGTGCCAGCAGCGAACGAGATGGACTAGCGGGAGGGCGGGAGCAGTACTTC.

This clone appeared a single time. For the CDR3, the DNA is TGCGCCAGCAGCTCTAAAAGCGGGAGTACCTACGAGCAGTACTTC. It yields the protein CASSSKSGSTYEQYF. V usage is TRBV5-1 and J usage is TRBJ2-7, with 8 bases identical to TRBD2. The germline gives CDR1 SGHRS, CDR2 YFSETQ. The CDR3 has 15 amino acids. The V segment lost 3 bases and the J segment 2 bases; nucleotides outside the gene matches: 7.

V and J are TRBV28 and TRBJ1-5; maybe TRBD1 (5 bases). The ends were cut back, 3 bases at V and 6 bases at J, with 12 bases in the middle. CDR1 is MDHEN, CDR2 SYDVKM, per germline. The CDR3 is made up of 14 amino acids. The CDR3 spells CASSFGGGSQPQHF. The CDR3 region has the DNA TGTGCCAGCAGTTTTGGGGGTGGTAGTCAGCCCCAGCATTTT. Drawing the rest from reference TRBV28 and TRBJ1-5, the complete variable domain is DVKVTQSSRYLVKRTGEKVFLECVQDMDHENMFWYRQDPGLGLRLIYFSYDVKMKEKGDIPEGYSVSREKKERFSLILESASTNQTSMYLCASSFGGGSQPQHFGDGTRLSIL.

V is TRBV27 and J is TRBJ1-5, with unresolved D. This CDR3 has 14 amino acids. Looked up from germline, CDR1 is MNHEY and CDR2 is SMNVEV (reference sequence). The V gene lost 5 bases and the J gene lost 4 bases, with 12 bases spanning the gap. The CDR3 coding sequence is TGTGCCAGCAGTACGACTCCCACAAATCAGCCCCAGCATTTT. Protein: CASSTTPTNQPQHF.

The rearrangement joins TRBV7-2 to TRBJ1-5; no definite D call. The V gene lost 7 bases and the J gene lost 0 bases, with 13 bases spanning the gap. Germline V gives CDR1 SGHTA, CDR2 FQGNSA. The CDR3 is made up of 15 amino acids. Here the CDR3 DNA reads TGTGCCAGCAACCCGGACGCCCTTAGCAATCAGCCCCAGCATTTT. Protein sequence: CASNPDALSNQPQHF.

The chain couples TRBV30 to TRBJ1-5; D is unresolved. The V end lost 0 bases, the J end lost 5 bases, and 8 bases lay between the germline ends. Germline loops: CDR1 GTSNPN, CDR2 SVGIG (reference sequence). The CDR3 runs 13 residues. CDR3 region: CAWSVRADQPQHF. The CDR3 DNA reads TGTGCCTGGAGTGTACGGGCGGATCAGCCCCAGCATTTT.

V gene TRBV25-1 combines with J gene TRBJ2-5, with TRBD2 identical over 11 bases. Germline CDR1 and CDR2: MGHDK and SYGVNS. J lost 4 bases, V lost 10 bases, and 11 bases had no gene match. The CDR3 contains 15 residues. The CDR3 DNA reads TGTGCCATCGGGACAGCGACTAGCGGGACAGAGACCCAGTACTTC. Translating gives CAIGTATSGTETQYF. Looking up the rest from reference TRBV25-1 and TRBJ2-5 gives the full variable domain: EADIYQTPRYLVIGTGKKITLECSQTMGHDKMYWYQQDPGMELHLIHYSYGVNSTEKGDLSSESTVSRIRTEHFPLTLESARPSHTSQYLCAIGTATSGTETQYFGPGTRLLVL.

The genes are TRBV5-1 and TRBJ1-1, with a tentative D call TRBD1 (5 bases). Germline V gene data show CDR1 as SGHRS and CDR2 as YFSETQ. V lost 3 bases to trimming and J lost 4 bases, with 10 bases between them. The CDR3 runs to 13 residues. The CDR3 DNA follows: TGCGCCAGCAGCTGGGACCTCGGCACTGAAGCTTTCTTT. The encoded protein is CASSWDLGTEAFF.

The chain links TRBV28 to TRBJ1-2; possibly TRBD1 for D (5 bases). V lost 6 bases to trimming and J lost 5 bases, with 16 bases between them. The CDR3 has 14 residues. Germline values: CDR1 MDHEN, CDR2 SYDVKM. In nucleotides, the CDR3 is TGTGCCAGCAGCCGACCGGGCGCAGGGTATGGCTACACCTTC. This translates into CASSRPGAGYGYTF.

This chain joins TRBV14 and TRBJ2-1, with 8 bases fitting TRBD2. This CDR3 region has 16 residues. CDR1 and CDR2 (germline): SGHDN, FVKESK. J gave up 7 bases and V 4 bases, and 12 bases lay outside the gene matches. The CDR3 region is CASSRSGGGRINEQFF. The CDR3 coding sequence is TGTGCCAGCAGCCGCTCCGGGGGCGGGAGGATAAATGAGCAGTTCTTC.

With regard to this clone: The sample carries other DNA sequences with the same CDR3. The V call is TRBV19, the J call TRBJ1-2, with a possible D match to TRBD1 (6 bases). There are 14 residues in the CDR3. The V gene lost 7 bases and the J gene lost 4 bases, with 16 bases spanning the gap. Germline lookup yields CDR1 LNHDA and CDR2 SQIVND (reference sequence). CDR3 bases: TGTGCCAGTACCCCTCAGGGGCTCGGCTATGGCTACACCTTC. Its translation: CASTPQGLGYGYTF.

This rearrangement joins TRBV28 to TRBJ1-1; D gene unclear. This CDR3 has 13 amino acids. Trimming took off 7 bases at V and 0 bases at J, with 9 bases between the two ends. Germline values: CDR1 MDHEN, CDR2 SYDVKM. In nucleotides, the CDR3 is TGTGCCAGCATTGGGTTACTGAACACTGAAGCTTTCTTT. Its protein product is CASIGLLNTEAFF. The full variable domain, with the rest looked up from reference TRBV28 and TRBJ1-1, is DVKVTQSSRYLVKRTGEKVFLECVQDMDHENMFWYRQDPGLGLRLIYFSYDVKMKEKGDIPEGYSVSREKKERFSLILESASTNQTSMYLCASIGLLNTEAFFGQGTRLTVV.

The rearrangement joins TRBV11-2 to TRBJ2-7; 11 nucleotides agree with TRBD1. CDR3 length: 15 residues. V dropped 5 bases and J dropped 2; count of bases not matched to a gene: 5. In germline, CDR1 is SGHAT, CDR2 FQNNGV. The CDR3 nucleotides are TGTGCCAGCAGCCCCAGGGGACAGGGGGCCTACGAGCAGTACTTC. Its translation is CASSPRGQGAYEQYF.

The genes are TRBV11-2 and TRBJ2-7; TRBD2 matches at 8 bases. With 6 bases clipped from V and 5 bases from J, the junction kept 12 bases outside the gene matches. Germline assignment: CDR1 SGHAT and CDR2 FQNNGV. The length of the CDR3 is 15 residues. The CDR3 here is CASRSLIGRADEQYF. Here the CDR3 DNA reads TGTGCCAGCAGGTCCCTCATCGGGAGGGCCGACGAGCAGTACTTC.

This rearrangement joins TRBV4-1 to TRBJ1-1; D is possibly TRBD1 (6 bases). The CDR3 loop spans 13 amino acids. Germline CDR1 MGHRA, CDR2 YSYEKL. V was shortened by 6 bases and J by 5 bases, with 13 bases between the two germline ends. The CDR3 sequence: CASRQGFATEAFF. The CDR3 region has the DNA TGCGCCAGCAGACAGGGTTTTGCTACTGAAGCTTTCTTT.

The chain recombines TRBV28 with TRBJ2-5, with D hard to call. The ends were cut back, 6 bases at V and 2 bases at J, with 22 bases in the middle. Germline V lookup: CDR1 MDHEN, CDR2 SYDVKM. This CDR3 comprises 17 residues. This CDR3 is CASRTSFVRTRQETQYF. The CDR3 nucleotides read TGTGCCAGCAGGACTTCTTTTGTACGGACCCGACAAGAGACCCAGTACTTC.

This chain uses TRBV6-1 with TRBJ2-7, with unresolved D. The CDR3 totals 14 residues. Germline CDR1 is MNHNS and CDR2 is SASEGT. V was clipped by 7 bases and J by 0 bases, with 13 bases between them. The CDR3 region has the DNA TGTGCCAGCAACGATTACGGTCGCTCCTACGAGCAGTACTTC. This gives the protein CASNDYGRSYEQYF.

The rearrangement uses TRBV7-9 and TRBJ2-3, with D uncertain. Germline loops: CDR1 SEHNR, CDR2 FQNEAQ (reference sequence). The CDR3 extends over 15 amino acids. The V and J ends lost 5 bases and 2 bases respectively, with 14 bases between them. The CDR3 loop is CASSLTQSTTDTQYF. In DNA form, the CDR3 reads TGTGCCAGCAGCCTAACCCAATCTACCACAGATACGCAGTATTTT.

The CDR3 bases are TGCGCCAGCAGCTTTATTAGCGGAGACAATGAGCAGTTCTTC. Translating it yields CASSFISGDNEQFF. This sequence joins TRBV5-1 and TRBJ2-1; possibly TRBD2 for D (6 bases). The V end was cut by 2 bases, the J end by 5 bases, with 11 bases between. From germline, CDR1 is SGHRS and CDR2 YFSETQ. The CDR3 extends over 14 amino acids.

The chain has TRBV10-1 and TRBJ1-1, with a possible D match to TRBD1 (5 bases). The CDR3 covers 15 residues. The germline V gene encodes CDR1 WNHNN and CDR2 SYGVQD (reference sequence). V lost 4 bases, J lost 6 bases, and 18 bases lay in between. The CDR3: CASSGASDTTAEAFF. Here the CDR3 DNA reads TGCGCCAGCAGTGGGGCGTCGGACACGACCGCTGAAGCTTTCTTT.

This clone was recorded at least ten times. The genes are TRBV7-9 and TRBJ1-3, with D unclear. The V and J ends lost 1 base and 4 bases respectively, with 5 bases between them. This CDR3 region has 13 residues. Germline values: CDR1 SEHNR, CDR2 FQNEAQ (reference sequence). The CDR3 DNA follows: TGTGCCAGCAGCTTAGTTGAGGGAAACACCATATATTTT. Translated: CASSLVEGNTIYF.

This chain joins TRBV28 and TRBJ2-7; possible D gene TRBD1, 7 bases. This CDR3 has 14 amino acids. Germline CDR1 reads MDHEN; CDR2 reads SYDVKM. Trimming shortened V by 3 bases and J by 5 bases, and 14 bases separated the two germline ends. CDR3 sequence (DNA): TGTGCCAGCAGTTTCATACAGGGGAGGCACGAGCAGTACTTC. Residues: CASSFIQGRHEQYF.

The chain joins TRBV7-8 to TRBJ2-2, with D perhaps matching TRBD2 (6 bases). The CDR3 is 14 amino acids. Per the germline V gene, CDR1 is SGHVS and CDR2 is FQNEAQ. Trimming stripped 6 bases from V and 6 bases from J, with 14 bases between. The CDR3 protein is CASRPTSSPGELFF. The CDR3 DNA follows: TGTGCCAGCAGACCTACTAGCTCCCCCGGGGAGCTGTTTTTT.